This entry lists 25 T cell receptor beta chains sequenced from one sample in a study of blood T cells in healthy people across ages. The use of a sample-barcoded 5' primer and a J-beta primer mix characterized a second PCR of roughly 6 to 11 cycles. TCRdb re-called the 5' RACE reads through MiXCR, storing one row per CDR3 protein. The sample lists around 1,000,000 distinct CDR3 sequences, 25% occurring once. These same records also appear under a second study, on T cells of mothers and their children.

Material for sequencing was blood. These receptors all stem from a girl between 2 and 10 years old in good health.

The V gene is TRBV5-1, the J gene TRBJ2-1; 11 positions match TRBD2. The J call may be mistaken, given a closer DNA end match to TRBJ2-7. The CDR3 has 15 amino acids. Germline V gene sequence: CDR1 SGHRS, CDR2 YFSETQ. CDR3 DNA sequence: TGCGCCAGCAGCTTGACTAGCGGGAGTCTCAACGAGCAGTACTTC. This codes for CASSLTSGSLNEQYF.

This clonotype was detected a few times. The chain uses TRBV4-1 and TRBJ2-5; D is uncertain. Trimming cost V 6 bases and J 1 base, with 12 bases left between them. From germline, CDR1 is MGHRA and CDR2 YSYEKL. This CDR3 region has 14 residues. The CDR3 DNA follows: TGCGCCAGCAGTCACGAACCGGGCCAAGAGACCCAGTACTTC. Amino acid sequence: CASSHEPGQETQYF.

The chain employs TRBV28 and TRBJ2-7, with TRBD1 as a possible D gene (5 bases). From germline, CDR1 is MDHEN and CDR2 SYDVKM. The CDR3 is 16 residues long. Trimming took off 6 bases at V and 2 bases at J, with 20 bases between the two ends. The CDR3 is CASSPGSGHVAYEQYF. In DNA form, the CDR3 reads TGTGCCAGCAGCCCTGGATCTGGACACGTTGCCTACGAGCAGTACTTC.

This clonotype was seen more than once but under ten times. The chain recombines TRBV6-5 with TRBJ2-5; possible D gene TRBD2, 6 bases. The ends were cut back, 0 bases at V and 2 bases at J, with 16 bases in the middle. Per germline, CDR1 MNHEY and CDR2 SVGAGI. This CDR3 spans 17 amino acids. This chain's CDR3 is CASSYSEGRAPQETQYF. The CDR3 DNA sequence: TGTGCCAGCAGTTACTCGGAGGGCAGGGCGCCTCAAGAGACCCAGTACTTC.

As concerns this clonotype: The CDR3 carries no conserved terminal phenylalanine or tryptophan, so it likely arises from a read error. This rearrangement joins TRBV29-1 to TRBJ2-3; D may be TRBD2 (6 bases). The CDR3 contains 15 residues. The germline V and J ends were trimmed by 1 base and 0 bases, with 11 bases remaining between them. Germline CDR1 and CDR2: SQVTM and ANQGSEA. CDR3 region: CSVEGAGTSTDTQYS. DNA of the CDR3: TGCAGCGTTGAAGGGGCGGGGACGAGCACAGATACGCAGTATTCT.

This clonotype was seen only a few times. The CDR3 region is CASSSDRAWETQYF. The DNA of the CDR3 is TGTGCCAGCAGCTCAGACAGGGCGTGGGAGACCCAGTACTTC. The chain carries TRBV7-2 and TRBJ2-5, with TRBD1 matching 7 bases. Germline V lookup: CDR1 SGHTA, CDR2 FQGNSA. The CDR3 runs to 14 residues. J was trimmed by 5 bases and V by 4 bases; bases with no gene match: 7.

The chain links TRBV12-3 or TRBV12-4 to TRBJ2-1; D remains unclear. The DNA end lines up better with TRBJ2-7; the J call may be wrong. There are 13 residues in the CDR3. CDR3 amino acids: CASSRIGPYEQYF. CDR3 nucleotide sequence: TGTGCCAGCAGCCGCATAGGGCCCTACGAGCAGTACTTC.

This clonotype was seen a handful of times. The CDR3 sequence: CSVEEDLKGAFF. Here the CDR3 DNA reads TGCAGCGTTGAAGAAGACCTGAAGGGAGCTTTCTTT. The chain employs TRBV29-1 and TRBJ1-1; D remains ambiguous. This CDR3 has 12 residues. Germline V gene lookup returns CDR1 SQVTM and CDR2 ANQGSEA. The germline V and J ends were trimmed by 0 bases and 10 bases, with 12 bases remaining between them.

The chain couples TRBV12-3 or TRBV12-4 to TRBJ2-5; D remains ambiguous. The V and J ends lost 1 base and 7 bases respectively, with 7 bases between them. CDR3 length: 12 amino acids. The CDR3 bases are TGTGCCAGCAGTTTAGTCTGGGGGACCCAGTACTTC. Translated, it gives CASSLVWGTQYF.

This clonotype was seen more than once but under ten times. The chain uses TRBV25-1 and TRBJ2-7, with TRBD1 as a possible D gene (6 bases). CDR1 and CDR2 from the germline V gene are MGHDK and SYGVNS. V lost 0 bases and J lost 3, with 18 bases in between. This CDR3 is 17 amino acids long. CDR3 nucleotide sequence: TGTGCCAGCAGTGAATATTTTGGGGGACATCAAGGCTACGAGCAGTACTTC. It yields the protein CASSEYFGGHQGYEQYF.

This chain joins TRBV4-3 and TRBJ1-1; TRBD1 matches 10 bases. The CDR3 totals 14 residues. V dropped 3 bases and J dropped 4; count of bases not matched to a gene: 2. Germline CDR1 reads LGHNA; CDR2 reads YSLEER. The CDR3 reads CASSQRQGATEAFF. The CDR3 nucleotides read TGCGCCAGCAGCCAGCGACAGGGGGCCACTGAAGCTTTCTTT.

This clonotype turned up a few times. The chain carries TRBV29-1 and TRBJ2-3; D remains unclear. V dropped 2 bases and J dropped 3 bases, with 9 bases sitting between them. There are 13 residues in the CDR3. Per germline, CDR1 SQVTM and CDR2 ANQGSEA. CDR3 coding DNA: TGCAGCGTTGAATCTAGGACGACAGATACGCAGTATTTT. Encoded protein: CSVESRTTDTQYF.

The genes are TRBV5-4 and TRBJ2-1; perhaps TRBD2 as D (7 bases). V lost 4 bases to trimming and J lost 6 bases, with 17 bases between them. This CDR3 is built from 15 residues. Germline CDR1 and CDR2: SGHNT and YYREEE (reference sequence). Here the CDR3 DNA reads TGTGCCAGCAGCCCGAGGGGGGGCGCCAGCAATGAGCAGTTCTTC. Its protein is CASSPRGGASNEQFF.

For this clonotype: An end of the junction does not agree with germline; a read error may underlie this. J is TRBJ2-5 and V is TRBV7-9; D uncertain. CDR1 and CDR2 from the germline V gene are SEHNR and FQNEAQ (reference sequence). The CDR3 loop spans 16 amino acids. The CDR3 nucleotides are TGTACCAGCAGCTTGAGCCCCCCGGCTTCCCAAGAGACCCAGTACTTC. Amino acid sequence: CTSSLSPPASQETQYF.

The chain links TRBV28 to TRBJ2-5, with D tentatively TRBD2 (6 bases). This CDR3 region has 14 residues. The germline V gene has CDR1 MDHEN and CDR2 SYDVKM. Deletions cut 5 bases from V and 4 bases from J, with 14 bases between. The CDR3 is CASSNRLVGETQYF. CDR3 DNA: TGTGCCAGCAGTAACCGACTAGTCGGAGAGACCCAGTACTTC.

This clonotype appeared many times. This rearrangement joins TRBV12-3 or TRBV12-4 to TRBJ1-4; tentatively, D is TRBD1 (5 bases). Trimming removed 5 bases at V and 8 bases at J, with 21 bases between. This CDR3 has 16 residues. CDR3 nucleotides: TGTGCCAGCAGTCTCCTTTTTGGGAAAGGGGACGAAAAACTGTTTTTT. It encodes CASSLLFGKGDEKLFF.

This rearrangement joins TRBV30 to TRBJ2-3; 8 bases line up with TRBD2. Germline CDR1 reads GTSNPN; CDR2 reads SVGIG (reference sequence). The V gene end was trimmed by 4 bases and the J gene end by 5 bases; junction bases not matched to a gene: 8. The CDR3 sequence is 14 residues long. The DNA of the CDR3 is TGTGCCTGGACGTTGGCGGGGGGTCGAGATACGCAGTATTTT. Translation: CAWTLAGGRDTQYF.

The chain links TRBV13 to TRBJ1-6; TRBD1 might be the D (6 bases). Germline loops: CDR1 PRHDT, CDR2 FYEKMQ (reference sequence). The CDR3 extends over 15 amino acids. The V end lost 1 base, the J end lost 8 bases, and 12 bases lay between the germline ends. The CDR3 loop reads CASSLALRQDSPLHF. The CDR3, as DNA: TGTGCCAGCAGCTTAGCCCTGCGACAGGATTCACCCCTCCACTTT.

The rearrangement joins TRBV7-2 to TRBJ1-2; no clear D gene. CDR1 SGHTA and CDR2 FQGNSA come from the germline V gene. Trimming took off 1 base at V and 7 bases at J, with 7 bases between the two ends. This CDR3 comprises 12 residues. CDR3: CASSLDETGYTF. CDR3 DNA sequence: TGTGCCAGCAGCTTAGATGAGACTGGCTACACCTTC.

There are a few counts of this clonotype. The chain joins TRBV6-5 to TRBJ2-4; 7 bases match TRBD1. Germline lookup yields CDR1 MNHEY and CDR2 SVGAGI. The ends lost 2 bases at V and 9 bases at J; junction bases unmatched: 10. CDR3 size: 15 residues. The CDR3 protein is CASSYGTRGQSIQYF. In nucleotides, the CDR3 is TGTGCCAGCAGTTACGGTACTAGGGGGCAGAGCATTCAGTACTTC.

This chain connects TRBV11-2 to TRBJ2-5; maybe TRBD2 (6 bases). From germline, CDR1 is SGHAT and CDR2 FQNNGV. Trimming took off 5 bases at V and 5 bases at J, with 24 bases between the two ends. This CDR3 is 17 amino acids long. The CDR3 protein is CASSPRVRDDFSETQYF. In nucleotides, the CDR3 is TGTGCCAGCAGCCCGCGGGTGCGGGACGATTTCTCGGAGACCCAGTACTTC.

The J gene is TRBJ2-7, the V gene TRBV12-3 or TRBV12-4; D possibly corresponds to TRBD1 (5 bases). The CDR3 totals 14 residues. The V end lost 5 bases, the J end lost 5 bases, and 16 bases lay between the germline ends. The CDR3 spells CASSPPTAWNEQYF. The CDR3 DNA reads TGTGCCAGCAGTCCGCCGACAGCCTGGAACGAGCAGTACTTC.

V and J are TRBV28 and TRBJ2-1; D unclear. In germline, CDR1 is MDHEN, CDR2 SYDVKM. Trimming took 7 bases from V and 8 from J, leaving 18 bases between them. This CDR3 is 14 amino acids long. The CDR3, as DNA: TGTGCCAGCAACGAAGAAAGGGTAAGAGATGAGCAGTTCTTC. This gives the protein CASNEERVRDEQFF.

The V call is TRBV24-1, the J call TRBJ2-5; D uncertain. Germline V gene data show CDR1 as KGHDR and CDR2 as SFDVKD. This CDR3 contains 13 residues. Trimming shortened V by 6 bases and J by 4 bases, and 11 bases separated the two germline ends. CDR3 loop: CATSRSDGETQYF. CDR3 nucleotide sequence: TGTGCCACCAGTCGCAGTGATGGAGAGACCCAGTACTTC.

The V and J genes are TRBV11-3 and TRBJ2-1; 9 nucleotides agree with TRBD1. The tail of the sequence fits TRBJ2-7 better, so the J call may be wrong. Germline assignment: CDR1 SGHNT and CDR2 YENEEA. This CDR3 is built from 17 residues. The CDR3 sequence is CASSLGIFRTGDRKQYF. The CDR3, as DNA: TGTGCCAGCAGCTTAGGTATCTTTAGGACAGGGGATCGAAAGCAGTACTTC.